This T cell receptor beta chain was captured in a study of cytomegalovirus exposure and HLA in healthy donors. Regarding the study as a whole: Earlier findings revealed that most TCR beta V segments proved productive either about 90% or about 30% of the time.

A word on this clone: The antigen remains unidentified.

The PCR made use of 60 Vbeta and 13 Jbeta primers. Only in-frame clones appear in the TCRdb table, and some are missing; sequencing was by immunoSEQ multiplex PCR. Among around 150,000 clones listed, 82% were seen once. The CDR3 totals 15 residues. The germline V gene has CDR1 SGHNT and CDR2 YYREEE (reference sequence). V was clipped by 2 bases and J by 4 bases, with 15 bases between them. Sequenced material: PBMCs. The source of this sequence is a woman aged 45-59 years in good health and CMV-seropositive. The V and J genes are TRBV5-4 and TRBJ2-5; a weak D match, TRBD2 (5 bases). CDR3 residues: CASSLVGELSETQYF. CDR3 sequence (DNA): TGTGCCAGCAGCTTAGTCGGGGAGCTGTCAGAGACCCAGTACTTC.